This T cell receptor beta chain was observed in a study of human T cells and chemical hapten exposure. About the study: There were per-sample TCR yield variations, arising mainly from small pooled library volume differences.

This CDR3 has 11 amino acids. Germline V gives CDR1 DFQATT, CDR2 SNEGSKA (reference sequence). As originally analysed: With a range of roughly 23,224 to 690,600, the median per sample was around 96,000 TCRs. TCRdb re-derived calls from the 5' RACE reads in MiXCR, one entry per CDR3 protein. TCRdb, rather than the study authors, made the V and J calls. The sample lists some 78,000 distinct CDR3 sequences; 7% to 8% were seen once. General study points: Those TCRs sitting above 1 in 1000 frequency stayed the same with DPC sensitization.

In its sample, this clonotype was seen many times. The antigen is undetermined. A read error may account for a junction end that differs from germline. It was from unfractionated whole blood that total RNA was extracted. The sequence came from a male donor in good health. The chain links TRBV20-1 to TRBJ2-1, with unresolved D. The CDR3 reads CSARVFGEQFF. CDR3 DNA: TGCAGCGCTAGAGTATTCGGTGAGCAGTTCTTC.